The 19 T cell receptor beta chains reported below all come from one sample, sequenced in a study of shared clonotypes between healthy human individuals. Produced via immunoSEQ multiplex PCR; TCRdb's table is partial and in-frame only. The sample carries 900,000 to 1,200,000 clones, 70% to 80% recorded once. Input material: memory CD4+ T cells from PBMCs. Subset: CD45RA-negative fraction. The receptors shown here come from a man aged 18 to 30 in good health. Some clones in this sample may be carry-over from other donors' samples.

The table lists this clone with a few counts. This rearrangement joins TRBV25-1 to TRBJ1-4; D not certain. Germline CDR1 is MGHDK and CDR2 is SYGVNS. The CDR3 has 13 residues. Trimming took 2 bases from V and 11 from J, leaving 12 bases between them. DNA for the CDR3: TGTGCCAGCAGTGAAAACAACGGGGAGAAACTGTTTTTT. Its protein is CASSENNGEKLFF.

This chain links TRBV5-1 with TRBJ2-1; 8 positions agree with TRBD1. The CDR3 consists of 15 residues. In germline, CDR1 is SGHRS, CDR2 YFSETQ. V trimming: 4 bases; J trimming: 7 bases; junction bases outside the gene matches: 10. The CDR3 region is CASSQDRVGRNEQFF. The CDR3 DNA follows: TGCGCCAGCAGCCAGGACAGGGTGGGTAGAAATGAGCAGTTCTTC.

The V call is TRBV5-1, the J call TRBJ2-3; 11 bases match TRBD2. The CDR3 sequence is 17 residues long. Unmatched junction bases numbered 7, after V lost 0 bases and J lost 4 bases. Germline CDR1 and CDR2: SGHRS and YFSETQ. In DNA, the CDR3 is TGCGCCAGCAGCTTGGAACTAGCGGGAGTAGGGGCAGATACGCAGTATTTT. Its translation is CASSLELAGVGADTQYF.

The chain employs TRBV4-1 and TRBJ1-5, with D perhaps matching TRBD1 (6 bases). Trimming removed 5 bases from V and 5 bases from J, with 13 bases in between. Germline loops: CDR1 MGHRA, CDR2 YSYEKL. The CDR3 runs 14 residues. CDR3: CASSENTGYQPQHF. In DNA form, the CDR3 reads TGCGCCAGCAGCGAAAACACAGGGTATCAGCCCCAGCATTTT.

V gene TRBV30 combines with J gene TRBJ1-4; D gene ambiguous. Trimming took off 5 bases at V and 8 bases at J, with 9 bases between the two ends. This CDR3 is built from 11 residues. CDR1 is GTSNPN, CDR2 SVGIG, per germline (reference sequence). This CDR3 reads CAWDDREKLFF. The CDR3 bases are TGTGCCTGGGATGACCGGGAAAAACTGTTTTTT.

This chain joins TRBV5-1 and TRBJ2-6, with D perhaps TRBD2 (6 bases). The CDR3 runs to 16 residues. The germline V gene has CDR1 SGHRS and CDR2 YFSETQ. Trimming shortened V by 4 bases and J by 3 bases, and 14 bases separated the two germline ends. The CDR3: CASSPELAFGANVLTF. The CDR3 nucleotides read TGCGCCAGCAGCCCCGAACTAGCTTTTGGGGCCAACGTCCTGACTTTC.

The V gene is TRBV18, the J gene TRBJ2-7, with D tentatively TRBD2 (6 bases). This CDR3 comprises 16 residues. Germline V gene lookup returns CDR1 KGHSH and CDR2 LQKENI. V gave up 1 base and J gave up 4 bases, with 17 bases separating them. CDR3 loop: CASSPRVQRVIYEQYF. The DNA of the CDR3 is TGTGCCAGCTCACCACGAGTCCAGCGGGTTATTTACGAGCAGTACTTC.

The chain employs TRBV6-1 and TRBJ2-1; a weak D match, TRBD1 (5 bases). CDR3 length: 14 amino acids. CDR1 and CDR2 (germline): MNHNS, SASEGT. The V end lost 2 bases, the J end lost 5 bases, and 10 bases lay between the germline ends. The CDR3 region is CASSEMDTNNEQFF. DNA of the CDR3: TGTGCCAGCAGTGAAATGGACACCAACAATGAGCAGTTCTTC.

V and J are TRBV30 and TRBJ1-1; D is ambiguous. Germline V gives CDR1 GTSNPN, CDR2 SVGIG (reference sequence). The germline V and J ends were trimmed by 2 bases and 6 bases, with 13 bases remaining between them. The CDR3 runs 13 residues. The CDR3 nucleotides read TGTGCCTGGAGTTGGAGGAGGATGGCTGAAGCTTTCTTT. Translating it yields CAWSWRRMAEAFF.

The chain combines TRBV28 with TRBJ1-1; possible D gene TRBD1, 5 bases. In germline, CDR1 is MDHEN, CDR2 SYDVKM. The length of the CDR3 is 15 residues. Trimming took 11 bases from V and 2 from J, leaving 21 bases between them. The CDR3 region is CAGLRGGTGNTEAFF. The CDR3 DNA sequence: TGTGCCGGATTGAGAGGAGGGACGGGTAACACTGAAGCTTTCTTT.

This chain links TRBV5-3 with TRBJ1-5, with TRBD1 as a possible D gene (6 bases). TRBV5-3 is an ORF, and what it does is uncertain. Deletions cut 3 bases from V and 7 bases from J, with 17 bases between. This CDR3 contains 15 residues. The CDR3 spells CARSSTTGRKQPQHF. CDR3 coding DNA: TGTGCCAGAAGCTCTACGACAGGCCGTAAGCAGCCCCAGCATTTT.

CDR3 coding DNA: TGCAGTGCGGACAGGGGCTACGAGCAGTACTTC. Translated, it gives CSADRGYEQYF. The chain employs TRBV20-1 and TRBJ2-7, with TRBD1 identical over 9 bases. V lost 6 bases, J lost 3 bases, and 0 bases stayed unmatched. Germline V gene lookup returns CDR1 DFQATT and CDR2 SNEGSKA (reference sequence). The length of the CDR3 is 11 residues.

The V call is TRBV4-1, the J call TRBJ2-2, with D hard to call. Germline lookup yields CDR1 MGHRA and CDR2 YSYEKL. Trimming pared 5 bases from V and 6 bases from J, leaving 16 bases between. The CDR3 is 15 residues long. The CDR3 spells CASSTSGVVPGELFF. CDR3 DNA: TGCGCCAGCAGCACGTCAGGTGTCGTTCCCGGGGAGCTGTTTTTT.

This chain connects TRBV9 to TRBJ1-3, with a weak D call TRBD1 (6 bases). Germline-derived CDR1 and CDR2 are SGDLS and YYNGEE. CDR3 length: 15 amino acids. The germline V and J ends were trimmed by 2 bases and 2 bases, with 11 bases remaining between them. The CDR3: CASSVMTGTGNTIYF. In nucleotides, the CDR3 is TGTGCCAGCAGCGTTATGACAGGTACTGGAAACACCATATATTTT.

This sequence joins TRBV28 and TRBJ2-7; 9 bases are shared with TRBD1. The CDR3 runs 14 residues. V shed 1 base and J 7 bases; nucleotides not matched to a gene: 5. Germline V gene data show CDR1 as MDHEN and CDR2 as SYDVKM. The CDR3 DNA is TGTGCCAGCAGTTTATCCGGGACAGGGCTTGAGCAGTACTTC. Its protein is CASSLSGTGLEQYF.

V usage is TRBV7-9 and J usage is TRBJ1-1; D is undetermined. CDR1 and CDR2 from the germline V gene are SEHNR and FQNEAQ (reference sequence). This CDR3 has 10 residues. Between the trimmed V and J ends, which lost 5 bases and 3 bases, there was a span of 1 base. The CDR3 coding sequence is TGTGCCAGCAGCCACACTGAAGCTTTCTTT. The encoded protein is CASSHTEAFF.

This clone was counted only a few times. Here the CDR3 DNA reads TGTGCCTGGAGTGTACAGGAGGAGCAGCCCCAGCATTTT. Its translation is CAWSVQEEQPQHF. The chain couples TRBV30 to TRBJ1-5; D perhaps matches TRBD1 (5 bases). CDR1 GTSNPN and CDR2 SVGIG come from the germline V gene (reference sequence). Trimming left V 0 bases short and J 7 bases short, with 10 bases between. The CDR3 extends over 13 amino acids.

This clone was seen ten or more times. This chain links TRBV5-6 with TRBJ2-2, with TRBD2 as a possible D gene (5 bases). Between the trimmed V and J ends, which lost 2 bases and 5 bases, there was a span of 10 bases. CDR1 is SGHDT, CDR2 YYEEEE, per germline. CDR3 length: 14 amino acids. DNA for the CDR3: TGTGCCAGCAGCTTCGGGGAATCTACCGGGGAGCTGTTTTTT. Its protein is CASSFGESTGELFF.

The rearrangement links TRBV5-8 to TRBJ1-2, with 8 bases matching TRBD1. Trimming at V came to 0 bases and at J to 8 bases, leaving 6 bases not matched to a gene. The CDR3 sequence is 14 residues long. CDR1 SGHTS and CDR2 YDEGEE come from the germline V gene. The CDR3 sequence is CASSLAGGASGYTF. The CDR3 coding sequence is TGTGCCAGCAGCTTGGCAGGGGGCGCGTCCGGCTACACCTTC.